These T cell receptor beta chains were read from a single sample in a study of regulatory T cells in long-lasting Graves disease. TCRdb reanalysed the multiplex PCR reads using MiXCR and keeps one entry per CDR3 protein. Found here are approximately 540,000 distinct CDR3 sequences, around 12% of them singletons; the top ten hold about 8.3%. Separately, the same data were catalogued under a study of T cells in Graves' hyperthyroidism and ophthalmopathy.

The material was peripheral blood mononuclear cells (PBMCs), obtained at new diagnosis, from a patient treated with antithyroid drugs. The receptors shown here come from a woman under 40 with Graves disease. Each CDR3 is given with its conserved first and last residue. The order of the fields is V gene, CDR3 length, D gene, J gene, clone size, CDR3 DNA, CDR3 protein. D genes are given only for firm matches. Only part of the rows carry a size: once, few, many, or a class if the clone is expanded.

v_call: TRBV27
cdr3_length: 14
d_call: .
j_call: TRBJ2-7
clone_size: many
cdr3_nt: TGTGCCAGCAGTTTCCGATCTTTTGGGTACGAGCAGTACTTC
cdr3_aa: CASSFRSFGYEQYF

v_call: TRBV7-2
cdr3_length: 13
d_call: TRBD2
j_call: TRBJ2-5
clone_size: many
cdr3_nt: TGTGCCAGCAGCTTAGCCGGGGGGGGGACCCAGTACTTC
cdr3_aa: CASSLAGGGTQYF

v_call: TRBV4-2
cdr3_length: 14
d_call: .
j_call: TRBJ1-2
clone_size: .
cdr3_nt: TGTGCCAGCAGCCAAGGAGGCAGGGGCGGTGGCTACACCTTC
cdr3_aa: CASSQGGRGGGYTF

v_call: TRBV27
cdr3_length: 19
d_call: TRBD1
j_call: TRBJ2-6
clone_size: .
cdr3_nt: TGTGCCAGCAGTTCCGGACAGGGGGCTTTCTTCTCTGGGGCCAACGTCCTGACTTTC
cdr3_aa: CASSSGQGAFFSGANVLTF

v_call: TRBV5-6
cdr3_length: 16
d_call: .
j_call: TRBJ2-4
clone_size: .
cdr3_nt: TGTGCCAGCAGCCTACGGACAGCCCAGCCCGGGAACATTCAGTACTTC
cdr3_aa: CASSLRTAQPGNIQYF

v_call: TRBV5-1
cdr3_length: 15
d_call: .
j_call: TRBJ1-1
clone_size: many
cdr3_nt: TGCGCCAGCAGCTTGGGGCTGATCACCCCCACTGAAGCTTTCTTT
cdr3_aa: CASSLGLITPTEAFF

v_call: TRBV28
cdr3_length: 12
d_call: .
j_call: TRBJ1-2
clone_size: many
cdr3_nt: TGTGCCAGCGTAACAGGTCTATATGGCTACACCTTC
cdr3_aa: CASVTGLYGYTF

v_call: TRBV2
cdr3_length: 13
d_call: .
j_call: TRBJ1-4
clone_size: many
cdr3_nt: TGTGCCAGCAGTGAGGCAGGGGATGAAAAACTGTTTTTT
cdr3_aa: CASSEAGDEKLFF

v_call: TRBV28
cdr3_length: 15
d_call: .
j_call: TRBJ1-1
clone_size: many
cdr3_nt: TGTGCCAGCGTCCCCCCCGGGGAGGGGAACACTGAAGCTTTCTTT
cdr3_aa: CASVPPGEGNTEAFF

v_call: TRBV18
cdr3_length: 15
d_call: .
j_call: TRBJ2-1
clone_size: many
cdr3_nt: TGTGCCAGCTCACTAGTAAGGAACAGGGTTAATGAGCAGTTCTTC
cdr3_aa: CASSLVRNRVNEQFF

v_call: TRBV4-3
cdr3_length: 13
d_call: .
j_call: TRBJ1-2
clone_size: .
cdr3_nt: TGCGCCAGCAGCCAAGTTCTCGGGTACGGCTACACCTTC
cdr3_aa: CASSQVLGYGYTF